A single sample gave rise to the 8 T cell receptor beta chains below, sequenced in a study of cytotoxic CD8 clonotypes in ibrutinib-treated CLL. The data were produced by immunoSEQ multiplex PCR, yet TCRdb's version contains in-frame clones alone and is incomplete. Here the sample spans tens of thousands of clones, 55% to 70% being singletons. Sequencing was performed on PBMCs, taken at disease progression, from a patient treated with ibrutinib. The receptors shown here come from a human donor with chronic lymphocytic leukemia.

This chain uses TRBV5-1 with TRBJ1-4, with 7 bases identical to TRBD1. The CDR3 is made up of 16 amino acids. CDR1 is SGHRS, CDR2 YFSETQ, per germline. Trimming at V came to 4 bases and at J to 4 bases, leaving 10 bases not matched to a gene. This chain's CDR3 is CASSTTPTGVNEKLFF. In DNA, the CDR3 is TGCGCCAGCAGCACAACGCCCACAGGGGTTAATGAAAAACTGTTTTTT.

The chain couples TRBV5-1 to TRBJ1-1; maybe TRBD1 (6 bases). V was pared by 3 bases and J by 4 bases, with 10 bases between. CDR3 length: 13 residues. Looked up from germline, CDR1 is SGHRS and CDR2 is YFSETQ. The CDR3 region has the DNA TGCGCCAGCAGCTCCGGACAGTCCACTGAAGCTTTCTTT. This encodes CASSSGQSTEAFF.

The chain links TRBV6-5 to TRBJ2-7; 8 positions agree with TRBD2. V lost 4 bases to trimming and J lost 0 bases; unmatched junction nucleotides: 5. Per germline, CDR1 MNHEY and CDR2 SVGAGI. The CDR3 covers 15 residues. The CDR3 sequence: CASSLSSGASYEQYF. CDR3 DNA: TGTGCCAGCAGTTTAAGTAGCGGGGCCTCCTACGAGCAGTACTTC.

The chain employs TRBV6-5 and TRBJ2-3; possibly TRBD1 or TRBD2 for D (5 bases each). The V gene's germline CDR1 is MNHEY and CDR2 SVGAGI. Trimming pared 6 bases from V and 6 bases from J, leaving 19 bases between. This CDR3 has 15 residues. Here the CDR3 reads CASRRSGGPGDTQYF. The CDR3 bases are TGTGCCAGCAGAAGATCCGGCGGGCCAGGGGATACGCAGTATTTT.

This chain uses TRBV10-3 with TRBJ1-6; D is unresolved. Trimming took 6 bases from V and 3 from J, leaving 12 bases between them. CDR1 and CDR2 from the germline V gene are ENHRY and SYGVKD. This CDR3 comprises 15 residues. The CDR3 DNA sequence: TGTGCCATCAGAGGTGCAGACCTCTATAATTCACCCCTCCACTTT. The encoded protein is CAIRGADLYNSPLHF.

The genes are TRBV5-6 and TRBJ1-2; 10 bases fit TRBD1. The V gene's germline CDR1 is SGHDT and CDR2 YYEEEE. The V gene end was trimmed by 5 bases and the J gene end by 4 bases; junction bases not matched to a gene: 20. The CDR3 sequence is 19 residues long. As DNA, the CDR3 is TGTGCCAGCAGACTTTCCCTGCGACAGGGGGCACCGAGGGGCTATGGCTACACCTTC. This encodes CASRLSLRQGAPRGYGYTF. The full variable domain, its missing parts supplied by reference TRBV5-6 and TRBJ1-2, is DAGVTQSPTHLIKTRGQQVTLRCSPKSGHDTVSWYQQALGQGPQFIFQYYEEEERQRGNFPDRFSGHQFPNYSSELNVNALLLGDSALYLCASRLSLRQGAPRGYGYTFGSGTRLTVV.

In DNA form, the CDR3 reads TGTGCCAGTGGGGGGAACTATGGCTACACCTTC. It is translated as CASGGNYGYTF. This chain uses TRBV6-5 with TRBJ1-2; possibly TRBD1 for D (5 bases). Trimming took 9 bases from V and 2 from J, leaving 7 bases between them. The CDR3 is 11 residues long. In germline, CDR1 is MNHEY, CDR2 SVGAGI.

The chain uses TRBV27 and TRBJ1-1; D gene unclear. There are 14 residues in the CDR3. Trimming pared 3 bases from V and 4 bases from J, leaving 12 bases between. CDR1 MNHEY and CDR2 SMNVEV come from the germline V gene (reference sequence). The CDR3 loop reads CASSFGPLGTEAFF. CDR3 DNA: TGTGCCAGCAGTTTTGGGCCTTTGGGCACTGAAGCTTTCTTT.